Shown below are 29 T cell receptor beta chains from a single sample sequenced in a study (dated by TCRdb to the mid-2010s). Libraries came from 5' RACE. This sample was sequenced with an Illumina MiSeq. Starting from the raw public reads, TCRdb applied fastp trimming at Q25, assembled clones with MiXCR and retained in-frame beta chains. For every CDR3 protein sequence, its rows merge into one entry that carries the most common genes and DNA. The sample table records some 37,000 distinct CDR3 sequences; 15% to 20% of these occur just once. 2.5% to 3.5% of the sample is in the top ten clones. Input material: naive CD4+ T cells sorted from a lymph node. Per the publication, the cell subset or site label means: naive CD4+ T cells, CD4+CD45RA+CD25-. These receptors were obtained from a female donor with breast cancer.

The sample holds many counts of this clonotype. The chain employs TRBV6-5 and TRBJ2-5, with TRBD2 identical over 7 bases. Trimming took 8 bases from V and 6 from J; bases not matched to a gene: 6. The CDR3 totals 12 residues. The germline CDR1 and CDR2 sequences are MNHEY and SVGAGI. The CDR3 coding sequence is TGTGCCAGCTCAGCGGGACCCAAGACCCAGTACTTC. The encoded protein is CASSAGPKTQYF.

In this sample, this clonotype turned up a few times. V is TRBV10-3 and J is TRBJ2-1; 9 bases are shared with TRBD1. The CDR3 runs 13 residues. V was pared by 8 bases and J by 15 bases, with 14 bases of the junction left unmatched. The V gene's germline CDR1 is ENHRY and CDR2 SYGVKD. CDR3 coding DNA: TGTGCCATCCGGGACAGGGAATATGGGGTAGTGTTCTTC. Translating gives CAIRDREYGVVFF.

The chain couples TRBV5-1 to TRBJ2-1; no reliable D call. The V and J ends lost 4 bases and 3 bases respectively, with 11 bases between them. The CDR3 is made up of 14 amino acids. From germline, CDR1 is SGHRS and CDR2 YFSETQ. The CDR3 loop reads CASSVSGDYNEQFF. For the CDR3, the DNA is TGCGCCAGCAGCGTTAGTGGGGACTACAATGAGCAGTTCTTC. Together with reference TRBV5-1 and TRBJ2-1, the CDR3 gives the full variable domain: KAGVTQTPRYLIKTRGQQVTLSCSPISGHRSVSWYQQTPGQGLQFLFEYFSETQRNKGNFPGRFSGRQFSNSRSEMNVSTLELGDSALYLCASSVSGDYNEQFFGPGTRLTVL.

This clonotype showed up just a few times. CDR3 DNA sequence: TGCAGTGCTACCCTGGACAGGGACCTTATGAACACTGAAGCTTTCTTT. This encodes CSATLDRDLMNTEAFF. The chain combines TRBV20-1 with TRBJ1-1; 8 bases are shared with TRBD1. The V segment lost 4 bases and the J segment 0 bases; nucleotides outside the gene matches: 10. This CDR3 is built from 16 residues. The germline gives CDR1 DFQATT, CDR2 SNEGSKA (reference sequence).

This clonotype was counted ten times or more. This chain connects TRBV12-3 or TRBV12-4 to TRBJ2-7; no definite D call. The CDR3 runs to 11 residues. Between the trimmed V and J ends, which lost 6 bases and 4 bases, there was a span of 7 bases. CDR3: CASSPGYEQYF. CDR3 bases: TGTGCCAGCAGCCCGGGTTACGAGCAGTACTTC.

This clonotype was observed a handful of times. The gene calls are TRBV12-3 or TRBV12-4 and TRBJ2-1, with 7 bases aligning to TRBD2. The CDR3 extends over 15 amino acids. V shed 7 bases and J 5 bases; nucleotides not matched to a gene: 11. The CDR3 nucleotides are TGTGCCAGCACCCGAGGGAGGGCAATTGACAATGAGCAGTTCTTC. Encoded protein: CASTRGRAIDNEQFF.

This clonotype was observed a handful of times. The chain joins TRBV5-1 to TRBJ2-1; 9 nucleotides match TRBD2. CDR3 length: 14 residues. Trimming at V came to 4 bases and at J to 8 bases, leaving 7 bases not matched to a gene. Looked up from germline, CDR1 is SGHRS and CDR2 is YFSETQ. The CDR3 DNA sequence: TGCGCCAGCAGCGACATTAGCGGGAGTCATGAGCAGTTCTTC. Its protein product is CASSDISGSHEQFF.

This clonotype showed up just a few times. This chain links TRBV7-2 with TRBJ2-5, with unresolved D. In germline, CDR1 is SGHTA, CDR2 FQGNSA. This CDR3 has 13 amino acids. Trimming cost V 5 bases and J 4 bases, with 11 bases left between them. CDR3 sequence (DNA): TGTGCCAGCAGCCGGAGTAGTTCAGAGACCCAGTACTTC. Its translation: CASSRSSSETQYF.

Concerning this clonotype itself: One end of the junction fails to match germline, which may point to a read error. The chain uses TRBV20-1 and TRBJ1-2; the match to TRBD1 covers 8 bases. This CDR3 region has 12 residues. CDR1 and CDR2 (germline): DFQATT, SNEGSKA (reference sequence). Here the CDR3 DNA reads TGCAGTGCGGACAGGGAGGGCTATGGCCACACCTTC. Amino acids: CSADREGYGHTF.

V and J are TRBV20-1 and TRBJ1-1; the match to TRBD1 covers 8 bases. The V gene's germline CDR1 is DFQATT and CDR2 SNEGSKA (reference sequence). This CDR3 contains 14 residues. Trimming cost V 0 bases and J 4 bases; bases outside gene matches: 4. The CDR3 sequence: CSARDRGRSTEAFF. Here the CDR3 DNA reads TGCAGTGCTAGAGACAGGGGGCGGAGCACTGAAGCTTTCTTT.

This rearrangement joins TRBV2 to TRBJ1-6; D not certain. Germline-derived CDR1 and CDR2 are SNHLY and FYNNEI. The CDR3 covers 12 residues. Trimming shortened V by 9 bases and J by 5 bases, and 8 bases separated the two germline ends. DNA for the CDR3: TGTGCCAGACGGGCTGATAATTCACCCCTCCACTTT. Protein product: CARRADNSPLHF.

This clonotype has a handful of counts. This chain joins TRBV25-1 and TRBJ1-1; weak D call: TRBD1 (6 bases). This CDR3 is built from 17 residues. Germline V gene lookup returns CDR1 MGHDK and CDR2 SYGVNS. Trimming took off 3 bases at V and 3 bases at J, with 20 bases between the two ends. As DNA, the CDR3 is TGTGCCAGCAGTGAGGGGGGCTTTTTTAGGTTCGACACTGAAGCTTTCTTT. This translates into CASSEGGFFRFDTEAFF. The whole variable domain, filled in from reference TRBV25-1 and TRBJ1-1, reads EADIYQTPRYLVIGTGKKITLECSQTMGHDKMYWYQQDPGMELHLIHYSYGVNSTEKGDLSSESTVSRIRTEHFPLTLESARPSHTSQYLCASSEGGFFRFDTEAFFGQGTRLTVV.

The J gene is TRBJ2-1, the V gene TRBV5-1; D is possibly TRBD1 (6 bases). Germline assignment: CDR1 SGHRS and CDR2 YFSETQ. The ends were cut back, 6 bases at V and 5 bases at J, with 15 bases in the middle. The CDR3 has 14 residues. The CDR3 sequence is CASTLQGTNNEQFF. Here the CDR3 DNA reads TGCGCCAGCACCCTGCAGGGGACCAACAATGAGCAGTTCTTC.

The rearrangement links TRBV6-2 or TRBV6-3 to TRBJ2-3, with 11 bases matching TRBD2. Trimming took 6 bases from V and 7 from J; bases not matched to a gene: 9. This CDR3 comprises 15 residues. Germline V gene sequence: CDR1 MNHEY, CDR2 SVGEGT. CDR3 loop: CASRPSSGGTYTQYF. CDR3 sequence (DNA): TGTGCCAGCAGACCTTCTAGCGGGGGGACTTATACGCAGTATTTT.

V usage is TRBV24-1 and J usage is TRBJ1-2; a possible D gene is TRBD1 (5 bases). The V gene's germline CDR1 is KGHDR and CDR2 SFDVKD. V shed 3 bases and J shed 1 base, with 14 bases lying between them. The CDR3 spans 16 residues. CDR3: CATSDPGHPYNYGYTF. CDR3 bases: TGTGCCACCAGTGATCCTGGACACCCCTATAACTATGGCTACACCTTC.

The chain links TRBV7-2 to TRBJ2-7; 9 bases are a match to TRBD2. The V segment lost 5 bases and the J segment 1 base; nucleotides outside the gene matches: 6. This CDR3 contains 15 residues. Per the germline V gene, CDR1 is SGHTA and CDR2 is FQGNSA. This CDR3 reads CASSPASGRSYEQYF. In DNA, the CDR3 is TGTGCCAGCAGCCCGGCCAGCGGGAGGTCCTACGAGCAGTACTTC.

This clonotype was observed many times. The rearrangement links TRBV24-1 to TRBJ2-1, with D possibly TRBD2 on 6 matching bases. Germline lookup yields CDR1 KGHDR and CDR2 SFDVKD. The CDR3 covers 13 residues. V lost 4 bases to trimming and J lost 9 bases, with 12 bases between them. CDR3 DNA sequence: TGTGCCACCAGTGACCGACTAGTTGGTGAGCAGTTCTTC. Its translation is CATSDRLVGEQFF.

The CDR3 sequence: CASSLEQGSNTGELFF. CDR3 in DNA: TGCGCCAGCAGCTTGGAGCAGGGATCGAACACCGGGGAGCTGTTTTTT. The chain combines TRBV5-1 with TRBJ2-2; D is possibly TRBD1 (5 bases). V gave up 0 bases and J gave up 0 bases, with 9 bases separating them. The CDR3 spans 16 residues. Germline assignment: CDR1 SGHRS and CDR2 YFSETQ.

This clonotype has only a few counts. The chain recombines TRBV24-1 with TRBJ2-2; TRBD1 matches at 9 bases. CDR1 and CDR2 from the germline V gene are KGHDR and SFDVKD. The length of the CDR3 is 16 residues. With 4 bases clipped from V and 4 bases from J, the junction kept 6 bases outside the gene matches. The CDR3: CATSEPGTGTTGELFF. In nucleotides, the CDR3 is TGTGCCACCAGTGAACCTGGGACAGGGACCACCGGGGAGCTGTTTTTT.

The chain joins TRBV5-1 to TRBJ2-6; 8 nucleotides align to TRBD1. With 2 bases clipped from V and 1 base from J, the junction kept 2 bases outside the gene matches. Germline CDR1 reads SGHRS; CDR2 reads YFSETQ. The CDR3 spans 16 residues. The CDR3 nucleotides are TGCGCCAGCAGCTTAACAGGGGGATCTGGGGCCAACGTCCTGACTTTC. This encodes CASSLTGGSGANVLTF. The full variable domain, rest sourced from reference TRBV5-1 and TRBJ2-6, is KAGVTQTPRYLIKTRGQQVTLSCSPISGHRSVSWYQQTPGQGLQFLFEYFSETQRNKGNFPGRFSGRQFSNSRSEMNVSTLELGDSALYLCASSLTGGSGANVLTFGAGSRLTVL.

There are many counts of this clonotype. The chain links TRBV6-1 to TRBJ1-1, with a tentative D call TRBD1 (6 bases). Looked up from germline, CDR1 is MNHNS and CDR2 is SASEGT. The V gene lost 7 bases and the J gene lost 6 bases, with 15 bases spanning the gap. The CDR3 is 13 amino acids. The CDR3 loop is CASTLFEGAEAFF. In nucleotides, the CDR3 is TGTGCCAGCACCCTTTTTGAGGGGGCTGAAGCTTTCTTT.

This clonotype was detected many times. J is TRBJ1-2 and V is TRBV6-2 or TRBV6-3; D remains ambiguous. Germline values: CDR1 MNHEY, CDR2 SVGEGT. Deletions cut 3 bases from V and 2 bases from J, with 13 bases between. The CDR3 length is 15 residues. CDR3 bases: TGTGCCAGCAGTTATCTCAACAACTACAACTATGGCTACACCTTC. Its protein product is CASSYLNNYNYGYTF.

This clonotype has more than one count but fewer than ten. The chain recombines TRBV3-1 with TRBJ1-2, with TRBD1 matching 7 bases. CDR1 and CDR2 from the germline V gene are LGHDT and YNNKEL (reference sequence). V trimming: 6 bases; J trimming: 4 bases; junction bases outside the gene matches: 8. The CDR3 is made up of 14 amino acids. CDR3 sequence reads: CASSPSTGTYGYTF. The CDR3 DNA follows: TGTGCCAGCAGTCCTTCGACAGGGACCTATGGCTACACCTTC.

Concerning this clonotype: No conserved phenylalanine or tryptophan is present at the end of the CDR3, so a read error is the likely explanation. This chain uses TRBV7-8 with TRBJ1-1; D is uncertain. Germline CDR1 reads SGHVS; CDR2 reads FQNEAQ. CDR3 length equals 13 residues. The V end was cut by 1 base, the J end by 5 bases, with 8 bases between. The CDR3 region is CASSLEAWTEAFL. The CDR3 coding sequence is TGTGCCAGCAGCTTAGAGGCGTGGACTGAAGCTTTCCTT.

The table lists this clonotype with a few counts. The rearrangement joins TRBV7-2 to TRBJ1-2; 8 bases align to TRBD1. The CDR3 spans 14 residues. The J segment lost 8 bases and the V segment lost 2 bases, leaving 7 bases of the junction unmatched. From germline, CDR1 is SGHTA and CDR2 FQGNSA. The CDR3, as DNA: TGTGCCAGCAGCTTATCTCAGGGGGCACGGGGCTACACCTTC. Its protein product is CASSLSQGARGYTF. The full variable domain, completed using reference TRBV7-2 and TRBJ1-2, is GAGVSQSPSNKVTEKGKDVELRCDPISGHTALYWYRQSLGQGLEFLIYFQGNSAPDKSGLPSDRFSAERTGGSVSTLTIQRTQQEDSAVYLCASSLSQGARGYTFGSGTRLTVV.

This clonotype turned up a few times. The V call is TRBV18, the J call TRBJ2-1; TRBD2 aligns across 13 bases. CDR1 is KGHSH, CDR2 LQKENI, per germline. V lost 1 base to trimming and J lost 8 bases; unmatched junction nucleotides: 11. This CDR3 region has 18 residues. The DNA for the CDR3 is TGTGCCAGCTCACCACGGACTAGCGGGAGTAGTGCTGCCGATGAGCAGTTCTTC. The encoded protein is CASSPRTSGSSAADEQFF.

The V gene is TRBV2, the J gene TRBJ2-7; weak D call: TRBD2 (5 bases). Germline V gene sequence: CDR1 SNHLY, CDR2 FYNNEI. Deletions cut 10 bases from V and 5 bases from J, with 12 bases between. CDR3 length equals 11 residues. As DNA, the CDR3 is TGTGCCACCAAAAGGCGGGACGAGCAGTACTTC. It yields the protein CATKRRDEQYF.

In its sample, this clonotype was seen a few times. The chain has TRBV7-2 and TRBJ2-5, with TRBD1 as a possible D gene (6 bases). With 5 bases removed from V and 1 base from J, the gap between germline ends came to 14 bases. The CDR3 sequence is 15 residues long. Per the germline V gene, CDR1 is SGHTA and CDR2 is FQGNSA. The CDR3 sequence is CASSPPGAFQETQYF. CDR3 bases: TGTGCCAGCAGCCCCCCAGGGGCCTTCCAAGAGACCCAGTACTTC.

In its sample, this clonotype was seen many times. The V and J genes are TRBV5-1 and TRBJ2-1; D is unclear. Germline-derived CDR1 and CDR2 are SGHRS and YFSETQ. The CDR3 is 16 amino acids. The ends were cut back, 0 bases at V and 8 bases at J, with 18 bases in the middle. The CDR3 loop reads CASSLVSDPPLHEQFF. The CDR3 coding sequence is TGCGCCAGCAGCTTGGTTTCCGACCCACCGCTCCATGAGCAGTTCTTC. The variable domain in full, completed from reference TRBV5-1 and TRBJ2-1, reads KAGVTQTPRYLIKTRGQQVTLSCSPISGHRSVSWYQQTPGQGLQFLFEYFSETQRNKGNFPGRFSGRQFSNSRSEMNVSTLELGDSALYLCASSLVSDPPLHEQFFGPGTRLTVL.